Each of the 12 T cell receptor beta chains below was sequenced from the same sample in a study of PD-1 blockade in classical Hodgkin lymphoma (dated by TCRdb to about 2020). The library was built by means of the immunoSEQ multiplex PCR assay. TCRdb took this table from immuneACCESS and kept in-frame rearrangements with V and J called. Such tables lack part of the clones; where checked against another copy, unresolved V genes explain under half of the gap, and the rest is unexplained. The table for this sample lists approximately 46,000 clones; around 72% of them were counted only once. 11% of the sample is taken by the ten largest. The sample's time point label, in plain terms: cycle 1 day 1 (C1D1), immediately before nivolumab initiation. Relapse after autologous stem cell transplantation had occurred in all trial patients, and cohorts A, B and C were distinguished by prior brentuximab vedotin exposure.

This material consisted of peripheral blood mononuclear cells (PBMCs), taken at baseline. These receptors were obtained from a human donor with classical Hodgkin lymphoma.

The chain joins TRBV5-1 to TRBJ2-3; 7 nucleotides agree with TRBD1. V dropped 3 bases and J dropped 3; count of bases not matched to a gene: 7. The CDR3 has 15 amino acids. Germline CDR1 reads SGHRS; CDR2 reads YFSETQ. The CDR3 is CASSYQGEKTDTQYF. In DNA, the CDR3 is TGCGCCAGCAGCTATCAGGGGGAAAAAACAGATACGCAGTATTTT. Drawing the rest from reference TRBV5-1 and TRBJ2-3, the complete variable domain is KAGVTQTPRYLIKTRGQQVTLSCSPISGHRSVSWYQQTPGQGLQFLFEYFSETQRNKGNFPGRFSGRQFSNSRSEMNVSTLELGDSALYLCASSYQGEKTDTQYFGPGTRLTVL.

V gene TRBV18 combines with J gene TRBJ2-5; TRBD2 is a possible D gene (5 bases). V lost 3 bases, J lost 6 bases, and 14 bases lay in between. In germline, CDR1 is KGHSH, CDR2 LQKENI. The CDR3 runs 14 residues. CDR3: CASSPPEGAKTQYF. Here the CDR3 DNA reads TGTGCCAGCTCACCCCCCGAGGGCGCGAAGACCCAGTACTTC.

This clone has only a few counts. This chain uses TRBV5-1 with TRBJ2-5; 10 bases match TRBD2. With 0 bases clipped from V and 2 bases from J, the junction kept 4 bases outside the gene matches. The CDR3 consists of 16 residues. From germline, CDR1 is SGHRS and CDR2 YFSETQ. In nucleotides, the CDR3 is TGCGCCAGCAGCTTGGGATTAGCGGGAGGACAAGAGACCCAGTACTTC. This encodes CASSLGLAGGQETQYF.

The CDR3 sequence is CAWGRGGGYTF. CDR3 nucleotide sequence: TGTGCCTGGGGCAGGGGAGGTGGCTACACCTTC. The chain recombines TRBV30 with TRBJ1-2; a weak D match, TRBD1 (6 bases). Germline V gives CDR1 GTSNPN, CDR2 SVGIG (reference sequence). The CDR3 spans 11 residues. Trimming left V 5 bases short and J 7 bases short, with 11 bases between.

A word on this clone: Other nucleotide sequences from this sample produce the same CDR3. The J gene is TRBJ2-7, the V gene TRBV7-9, with D maybe TRBD2 (6 bases). The CDR3 has 12 residues. Per the germline V gene, CDR1 is SEHNR and CDR2 is FQNEAQ (reference sequence). Deletions cut 3 bases from V and 3 bases from J, with 6 bases between. CDR3 region: CASSFGSYEQYF. The CDR3, as DNA: TGTGCCAGCAGCTTCGGGAGCTACGAGCAGTACTTC.

The chain joins TRBV5-1 to TRBJ1-1, with D tentatively TRBD1 (5 bases). Trimming took off 2 bases at V and 3 bases at J, with 14 bases between the two ends. Germline CDR1 is SGHRS and CDR2 is YFSETQ. This CDR3 has 15 residues. CDR3: CASSLGTRADTEAFF. The CDR3, as DNA: TGCGCCAGCAGCTTAGGGACCCGGGCAGACACTGAAGCTTTCTTT.

The rearrangement uses TRBV9 and TRBJ2-5; TRBD2 matches at 14 bases. The V gene end was trimmed by 3 bases and the J gene end by 5 bases; junction bases not matched to a gene: 0. This CDR3 spans 14 amino acids. Per the germline V gene, CDR1 is SGDLS and CDR2 is YYNGEE. CDR3 in DNA: TGTGCCAGCAGCGGGACTAGCGGGAGGGAGACCCAGTACTTC. As protein: CASSGTSGRETQYF.

This clone showed up just a few times. This chain links TRBV12-5 with TRBJ1-6; possible D gene TRBD1, 6 bases. Between the trimmed V and J ends, which lost 3 bases and 7 bases, there was a span of 16 bases. Germline V CDR1 and CDR2: LGHNT, FRNRAP. CDR3 length equals 16 residues. The DNA for the CDR3 is TGTGCTAGTGGTTTTCTTAGCGGGGGCGCCAATTCACCCCTCCACTTT. Translated: CASGFLSGGANSPLHF.

The chain recombines TRBV7-9 with TRBJ1-1; D is uncertain. Trimming took off 1 base at V and 9 bases at J, with 12 bases between the two ends. The germline V gene encodes CDR1 SEHNR and CDR2 FQNEAQ (reference sequence). This CDR3 contains 13 residues. Here the CDR3 reads CASSLESVVKAFF. CDR3 sequence (DNA): TGTGCCAGCAGCTTAGAATCGGTGGTGAAAGCTTTCTTT.

V usage is TRBV6-5 and J usage is TRBJ2-3; 11 bases are a match to TRBD2. This CDR3 has 15 amino acids. Germline assignment: CDR1 MNHEY and CDR2 SVGAGI. The J segment lost 4 bases and the V segment lost 2 bases, leaving 2 bases of the junction unmatched. The CDR3 loop reads CASSYTSGSADTQYF. The CDR3 DNA reads as TGTGCCAGCAGTTACACTAGCGGGAGTGCAGATACGCAGTATTTT.

The CDR3, as DNA: TGTGCCAGTAGTGCCTCCTCGGACCCGTCCTACGAGCAGTACTTC. This translates into CASSASSDPSYEQYF. The chain has TRBV19 and TRBJ2-7; D is unclear. CDR1 is LNHDA, CDR2 SQIVND, per germline (reference sequence). Trimming pared 5 bases from V and 1 base from J, leaving 15 bases between. The CDR3 length is 15 residues.

V gene TRBV4-1 combines with J gene TRBJ2-2; TRBD1 matches at 7 bases. V was clipped by 5 bases and J by 3 bases; unmatched bases: 6. Germline CDR1 and CDR2: MGHRA and YSYEKL. CDR3 length: 15 residues. The CDR3 nucleotides read TGCGCCAGCAGCGGCCGGGACAGATACACCGGGGAGCTGTTTTTT. Its translation: CASSGRDRYTGELFF.